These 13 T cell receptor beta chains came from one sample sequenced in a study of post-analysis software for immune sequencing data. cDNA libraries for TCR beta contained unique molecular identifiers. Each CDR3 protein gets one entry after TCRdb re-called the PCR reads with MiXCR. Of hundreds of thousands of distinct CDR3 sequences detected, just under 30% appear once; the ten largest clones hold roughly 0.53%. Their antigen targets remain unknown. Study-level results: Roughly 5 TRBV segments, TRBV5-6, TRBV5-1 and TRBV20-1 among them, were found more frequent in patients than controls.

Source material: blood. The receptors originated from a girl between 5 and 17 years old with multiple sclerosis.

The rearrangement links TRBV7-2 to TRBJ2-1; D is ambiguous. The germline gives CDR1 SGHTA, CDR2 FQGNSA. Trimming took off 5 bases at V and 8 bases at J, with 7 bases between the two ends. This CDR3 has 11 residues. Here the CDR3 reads CASSASYEQFF. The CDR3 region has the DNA TGTGCCAGCAGCGCCTCTTATGAGCAGTTCTTC.

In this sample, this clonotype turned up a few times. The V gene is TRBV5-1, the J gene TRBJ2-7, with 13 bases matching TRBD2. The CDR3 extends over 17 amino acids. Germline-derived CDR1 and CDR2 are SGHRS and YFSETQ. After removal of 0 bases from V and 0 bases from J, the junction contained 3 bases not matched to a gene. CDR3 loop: CASSLGTSGRSSYEQYF. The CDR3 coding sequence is TGCGCCAGCAGCTTGGGGACTAGCGGGAGAAGCTCCTACGAGCAGTACTTC.

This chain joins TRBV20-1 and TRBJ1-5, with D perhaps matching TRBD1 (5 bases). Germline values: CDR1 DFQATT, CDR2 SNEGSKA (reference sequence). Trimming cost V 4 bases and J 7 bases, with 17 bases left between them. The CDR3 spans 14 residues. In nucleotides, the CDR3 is TGCAGTGCTATGGGAGAGGGGATGAGGCAGCCCCAGCATTTT. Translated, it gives CSAMGEGMRQPQHF.

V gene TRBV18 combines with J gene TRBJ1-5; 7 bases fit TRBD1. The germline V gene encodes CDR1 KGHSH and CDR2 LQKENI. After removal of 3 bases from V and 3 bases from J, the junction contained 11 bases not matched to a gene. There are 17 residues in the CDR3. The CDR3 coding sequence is TGTGCCAGCTCACCTTCTGCGACAGGGTTAAACAATCAGCCCCAGCATTTT. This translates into CASSPSATGLNNQPQHF.

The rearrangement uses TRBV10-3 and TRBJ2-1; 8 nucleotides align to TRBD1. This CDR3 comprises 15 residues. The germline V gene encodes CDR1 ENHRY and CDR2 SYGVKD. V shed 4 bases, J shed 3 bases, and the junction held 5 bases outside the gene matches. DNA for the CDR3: TGTGCCATCAGTGGAACCGACAGGGGCTACAATGAGCAGTTCTTC. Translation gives CAISGTDRGYNEQFF.

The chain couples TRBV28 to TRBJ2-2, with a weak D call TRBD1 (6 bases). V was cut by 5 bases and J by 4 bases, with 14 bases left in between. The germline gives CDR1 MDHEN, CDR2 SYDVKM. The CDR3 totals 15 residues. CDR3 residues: CASSHNRASTGELFF. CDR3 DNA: TGTGCCAGCAGTCACAACAGGGCGTCCACCGGGGAGCTGTTTTTT.

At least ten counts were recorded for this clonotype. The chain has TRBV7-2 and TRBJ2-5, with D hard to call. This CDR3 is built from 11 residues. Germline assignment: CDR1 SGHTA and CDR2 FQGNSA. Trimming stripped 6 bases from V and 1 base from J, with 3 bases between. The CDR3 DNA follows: TGTGCCAGCAGGGGCCAAGAGACCCAGTACTTC. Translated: CASRGQETQYF.

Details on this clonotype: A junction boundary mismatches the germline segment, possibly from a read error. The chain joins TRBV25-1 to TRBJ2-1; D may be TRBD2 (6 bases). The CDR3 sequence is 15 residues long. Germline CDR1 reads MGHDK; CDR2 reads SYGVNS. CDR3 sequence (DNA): TGTACCAGCACCGACCCCGGGAGCTCCTACAATGAGCAGTTCTTC. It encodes CTSTDPGSSYNEQFF.

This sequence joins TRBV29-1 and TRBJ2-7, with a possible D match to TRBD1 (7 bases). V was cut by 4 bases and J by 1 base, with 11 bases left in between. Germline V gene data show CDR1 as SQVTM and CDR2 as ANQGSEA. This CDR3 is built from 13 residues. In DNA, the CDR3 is TGCAGCGTTGGCGGGACAGATTCCTACGAGCAGTACTTC. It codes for CSVGGTDSYEQYF.

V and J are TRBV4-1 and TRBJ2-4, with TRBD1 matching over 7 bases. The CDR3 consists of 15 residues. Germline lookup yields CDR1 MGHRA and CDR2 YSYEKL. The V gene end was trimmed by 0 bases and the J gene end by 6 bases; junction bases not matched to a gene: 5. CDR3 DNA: TGCGCCAGCAGCCAAGATCAGGGGGACAGAAACATTCAGTACTTC. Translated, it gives CASSQDQGDRNIQYF.

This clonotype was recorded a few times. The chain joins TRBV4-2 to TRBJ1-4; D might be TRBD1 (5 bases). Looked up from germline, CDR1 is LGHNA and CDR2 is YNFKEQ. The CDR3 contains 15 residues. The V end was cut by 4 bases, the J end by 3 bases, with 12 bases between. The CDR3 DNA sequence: TGTGCCAGCAGCCCACGGGGGGAGGCTAATGAAAAACTGTTTTTT. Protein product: CASSPRGEANEKLFF.

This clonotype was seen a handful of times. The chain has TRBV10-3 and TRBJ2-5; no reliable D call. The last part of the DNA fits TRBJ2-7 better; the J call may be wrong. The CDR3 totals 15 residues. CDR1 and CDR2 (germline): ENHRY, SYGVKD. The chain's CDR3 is CAIRSDTYDAYEQYF. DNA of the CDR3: TGTGCCATCAGATCAGACACCTACGATGCCTACGAGCAGTACTTC.

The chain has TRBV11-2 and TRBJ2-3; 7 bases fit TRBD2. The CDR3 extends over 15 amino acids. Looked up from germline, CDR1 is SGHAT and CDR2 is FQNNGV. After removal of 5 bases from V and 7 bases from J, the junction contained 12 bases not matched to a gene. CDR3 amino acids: CASSPDWGGGHTQYF. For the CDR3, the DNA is TGTGCCAGCAGCCCTGACTGGGGGGGAGGGCATACGCAGTATTTT.